The 24 T cell receptor beta chains listed next were all sequenced from one sample in a study of T cell repertoires in cytomegalovirus infection. These TCRs are of unknown antigen specificity. TCRdb reanalysed the reads using MiXCR and keeps one entry per CDR3 protein. The sample records just under 500,000 distinct CDR3 sequences, about 33% being singletons. Here the sequenced sample was cultured PBMCs, taken from culture after CMV antigen stimulation. The receptors here all came from a human donor in good health (CMV status not recorded). Some clones in this sample may be carry-over from other donors' samples.

The V call is TRBV11-2, the J call TRBJ1-3; no firm D call. The CDR3 is 16 amino acids. CDR1 and CDR2 from the germline V gene are SGHAT and FQNNGV. V gave up 3 bases and J gave up 0 bases, with 12 bases separating them. The CDR3 DNA reads as TGTGCCAGCAGCTTTGGACCCCGCAACTCTGGAAACACCATATATTTT. Amino acids: CASSFGPRNSGNTIYF.

This clonotype was seen a handful of times. The chain carries TRBV7-2 and TRBJ2-4; the D is unclear. The CDR3 length is 16 residues. Germline CDR1 is SGHTA and CDR2 is FQGNSA. V lost 1 base and J 0 bases, leaving 10 bases between the germline ends. CDR3 sequence reads: CASSLEPEAAKNIQYF. The DNA for the CDR3 is TGTGCCAGCAGCTTAGAACCCGAGGCAGCCAAAAACATTCAGTACTTC.

This rearrangement joins TRBV14 to TRBJ2-1, with D possibly matching TRBD2 (6 bases). Germline CDR1 and CDR2: SGHDN and FVKESK. The ends were cut back, 3 bases at V and 8 bases at J, with 8 bases in the middle. This CDR3 comprises 12 residues. The CDR3 DNA is TGTGCCAGCAGCCAGTGGGGGGATGAGCAGTTCTTC. It translates to CASSQWGDEQFF.

Comments on this clonotype: This sequence may be a read error, since a much larger clone differs from it by one base. The chain carries TRBV13 and TRBJ1-4; TRBD1 agrees at 9 bases. Germline trimming cut 1 base from V and 4 bases from J; bases unmatched to any gene: 1. The V gene's germline CDR1 is PRHDT and CDR2 FYEKMQ (reference sequence). The CDR3 consists of 15 residues. The CDR3 coding sequence is TGTGCCAGCAGCTTAGTGGGACAGGGTAATGAAAAACTGTTTTTT. The encoded protein is CASSLVGQGNEKLFF.

The chain combines TRBV7-9 with TRBJ2-3; 16 nucleotides align to TRBD2. This CDR3 has 16 amino acids. The germline V gene encodes CDR1 SEHNR and CDR2 FQNEAQ (reference sequence). V lost 4 bases and J lost 6; bases outside the gene matches: 4. For the CDR3, the DNA is TGTGCCAGCAGCTCGCCGGGACTAGCGGGAGGGGATACGCAGTATTTT. It specifies CASSSPGLAGGDTQYF.

This clonotype was seen ten or more times. The chain recombines TRBV6-1 with TRBJ2-1; no clear D gene. This CDR3 has 17 amino acids. Germline V gene data show CDR1 as MNHNS and CDR2 as SASEGT. V shed 6 bases and J shed 4 bases, with 22 bases lying between them. CDR3 DNA sequence: TGTGCCAGCAGGCGCGATACCGCCACCTTAAATTACAATGAGCAGTTCTTC. Translated, it gives CASRRDTATLNYNEQFF.

This clonotype was recorded many times. The chain is built from TRBV6-1 and TRBJ2-7; 7 bases are shared with TRBD1. Trimming cost V 4 bases and J 0 bases; bases outside gene matches: 6. Germline V gene sequence: CDR1 MNHNS, CDR2 SASEGT. This CDR3 spans 15 amino acids. CDR3 DNA sequence: TGTGCCAGCAGTGGAGGGACAGCTAGCTCCTACGAGCAGTACTTC. Translating it yields CASSGGTASSYEQYF.

The gene calls are TRBV7-2 and TRBJ2-1; a possible D gene is TRBD1 (5 bases). Per germline, CDR1 SGHTA and CDR2 FQGNSA. Deletions cut 5 bases from V and 7 bases from J, with 9 bases between. The CDR3 sequence is 12 residues long. Here the CDR3 reads CASSRTHNEQFF. CDR3 sequence (DNA): TGTGCCAGCAGCAGGACACATAATGAGCAGTTCTTC. Together with reference TRBV7-2 and TRBJ2-1, the CDR3 gives the full variable domain: GAGVSQSPSNKVTEKGKDVELRCDPISGHTALYWYRQSLGQGLEFLIYFQGNSAPDKSGLPSDRFSAERTGGSVSTLTIQRTQQEDSAVYLCASSRTHNEQFFGPGTRLTVL.

This rearrangement joins TRBV4-3 to TRBJ2-4; TRBD2 might be the D (5 bases). The V end was cut by 4 bases, the J end by 0 bases, with 13 bases between. This CDR3 has 16 residues. CDR1 LGHNA and CDR2 YSLEER come from the germline V gene. CDR3 coding DNA: TGCGCCAGCAGCCGAGAAGCGGCCCTAGCCAAAAACATTCAGTACTTC. The encoded protein is CASSREAALAKNIQYF.

This clonotype was detected a few times. The CDR3, as DNA: TGTGCCAGCAGTTTCAAGACAGGGGGTCTCTCTGGAAACACCATATATTTT. Amino acid sequence: CASSFKTGGLSGNTIYF. The genes are TRBV28 and TRBJ1-3; TRBD1 matches 9 bases. J was trimmed by 0 bases and V by 3 bases; bases with no gene match: 6. Germline V gene sequence: CDR1 MDHEN, CDR2 SYDVKM. The length of the CDR3 is 17 residues.

The rearrangement joins TRBV12-3 or TRBV12-4 to TRBJ2-1; a weak D match, TRBD1 (5 bases). There are 14 residues in the CDR3. Trimming took 1 base from V and 6 from J, leaving 10 bases between them. The CDR3 DNA follows: TGTGCCAGCAGTTTAGTAACAAGGGGCAATGAGCAGTTCTTC. It is translated as CASSLVTRGNEQFF.

This chain links TRBV18 with TRBJ2-1; possible D gene TRBD2, 6 bases. This CDR3 has 15 residues. The V gene lost 1 base and the J gene lost 9 bases, with 16 bases spanning the gap. The germline CDR1 and CDR2 sequences are KGHSH and LQKENI. The CDR3 spells CASSPLLARTAEQFF. The CDR3 DNA is TGTGCCAGCTCACCACTACTAGCCCGAACGGCTGAGCAGTTCTTC.

This chain uses TRBV7-2 with TRBJ2-1; possibly TRBD1 for D (5 bases). Deletions cut 1 base from V and 6 bases from J, with 13 bases between. This CDR3 comprises 15 residues. Per the germline V gene, CDR1 is SGHTA and CDR2 is FQGNSA. Here the CDR3 DNA reads TGTGCCAGCAGCTTAGTCGCAGGGTTTCGCAATGAGCAGTTCTTC. It translates to CASSLVAGFRNEQFF.

The sample holds a few counts of this clonotype. V is TRBV6-2 or TRBV6-3 and J is TRBJ1-1, with D possibly matching TRBD1 (6 bases). CDR1 is MNHEY, CDR2 SVGEGT, per germline. This CDR3 contains 13 residues. V was cut by 10 bases and J by 2 bases, with 14 bases left in between. The CDR3 protein is CATSAGANTEAFF. CDR3 nucleotides: TGTGCCACCAGCGCGGGGGCAAACACTGAAGCTTTCTTT.

This clonotype was seen more than once but under ten times. The chain couples TRBV7-2 to TRBJ2-2; D may match TRBD1 or TRBD2 (5 bases each). The CDR3 has 15 residues. CDR1 is SGHTA and CDR2 is FQGNSA in the germline V gene. Trimming took off 5 bases at V and 7 bases at J, with 17 bases between the two ends. The CDR3 here is CASSRDRNEGGELFF. The DNA of the CDR3 is TGTGCCAGCAGCCGGGACCGCAACGAGGGCGGGGAGCTGTTTTTT.

This clonotype has just a few counts. The chain uses TRBV6-2 or TRBV6-3 and TRBJ2-2; D uncertain. This CDR3 region has 16 residues. Germline V CDR1 and CDR2: MNHEY, SVGEGT. Trimming shortened V by 10 bases and J by 3 bases, and 21 bases separated the two germline ends. The CDR3 DNA reads as TGTGCCATTCTTGACTCCGTGGGTAGTGACACCGGGGAGCTGTTTTTT. Amino acid sequence: CAILDSVGSDTGELFF.

This clonotype was seen once. At one boundary the junction diverges from the germline segment, which might be a read error. The rearrangement uses TRBV7-3 and TRBJ2-7; 8 bases line up with TRBD1. The germline V gene encodes CDR1 SGHTA and CDR2 FQGTGA. This CDR3 is 14 amino acids long. The CDR3 spells CASSGDRGTYERYF. CDR3 nucleotides: TGTGCCAGCAGCGGAGACAGGGGAACCTACGAGCGGTACTTC. Drawing the rest from reference TRBV7-3 and TRBJ2-7, the complete variable domain is GAGVSQTPSNKVTEKGKYVELRCDPISGHTALYWYRQSLGQGPEFLIYFQGTGAADDSGLPNDRFFAVRPEGSVSTLKIQRTERGDSAVYLCASSGDRGTYERYFGPGTRLTVT.

Remarks on this clonotype: A junction boundary mismatches the germline segment, possibly from a read error. V and J are TRBV7-6 and TRBJ2-7, with D unclear. CDR3 length equals 13 residues. Germline values: CDR1 SGHVS, CDR2 FNYEAQ. CDR3: CPSSLDPTYEQYF. The CDR3 coding sequence is TGTCCCAGCAGTTTAGACCCAACCTACGAGCAGTACTTC.

The chain carries TRBV7-9 and TRBJ2-6; 8 bases map to TRBD1. With 3 bases clipped from V and 1 base from J, the junction kept 5 bases outside the gene matches. The CDR3 covers 17 residues. CDR1 is SEHNR, CDR2 FQNEAQ, per germline (reference sequence). The CDR3 region is CASSFRGQLSGANVLTF. The CDR3 region has the DNA TGTGCCAGCAGCTTCAGGGGGCAACTTTCTGGGGCCAACGTCCTGACTTTC.

This chain joins TRBV12-3 or TRBV12-4 and TRBJ1-5; 7 nucleotides align to TRBD1. After removal of 4 bases from V and 5 bases from J, the junction contained 2 bases not matched to a gene. The CDR3 has 13 amino acids. The DNA for the CDR3 is TGTGCCAGCAGTTCGGGACAGTATCAGCCCCAGCATTTT. It translates to CASSSGQYQPQHF.

A few counts support this clonotype. The chain combines TRBV6-2 or TRBV6-3 with TRBJ2-1; the match to TRBD2 covers 11 bases. The CDR3 is made up of 23 amino acids. V lost 8 bases and J lost 0; bases outside the gene matches: 27. Looked up from germline, CDR1 is MNHEY and CDR2 is SVGEGT. Written as DNA, the CDR3 is TGTGCCAGCGGGCAGACGAATCCTTCCCTTAGCGGGAGGGCCACTTTCTCCTACAATGAGCAGTTCTTC. Amino acids: CASGQTNPSLSGRATFSYNEQFF.

The V call is TRBV19, the J call TRBJ2-1; D unclear. The germline V gene has CDR1 LNHDA and CDR2 SQIVND (reference sequence). V lost 0 bases and J 4 bases, leaving 10 bases between the germline ends. The CDR3 consists of 15 residues. As DNA, the CDR3 is TGTGCCAGTAGTATAGATAGTTGGATTTACAATGAGCAGTTCTTC. Protein sequence: CASSIDSWIYNEQFF. The full variable domain, rest sourced from reference TRBV19 and TRBJ2-1, is DGGITQSPKYLFRKEGQNVTLSCEQNLNHDAMYWYRQDPGQGLRLIYYSQIVNDFQKGDIAEGYSVSREKKESFPLTVTSAQKNPTAFYLCASSIDSWIYNEQFFGPGTRLTVL.

This chain uses TRBV27 with TRBJ2-7, with 8 positions matching TRBD1. In germline, CDR1 is MNHEY, CDR2 SMNVEV (reference sequence). The V segment lost 6 bases and the J segment 2 bases; nucleotides outside the gene matches: 6. CDR3 size: 14 residues. CDR3 coding DNA: TGTGCCAGCAGCCCCGGGACAGGTCCCTACGAGCAGTACTTC. Amino acids: CASSPGTGPYEQYF.

This chain connects TRBV19 to TRBJ2-2, with D possibly being TRBD1 (5 bases). CDR1 and CDR2 (germline): LNHDA, SQIVND (reference sequence). The V end was cut by 7 bases, the J end by 6 bases, with 9 bases between. CDR3 length equals 12 residues. The CDR3 bases are TGTGCCAGTAAAAGGGGCGCCGGGGAGCTGTTTTTT. This encodes CASKRGAGELFF.